The 31 T cell receptor beta chains below all came from one sample that was sequenced in a study of vaccination and CD4 T cells after COVID-19. Antigens for these TCRs are unknown. Treatment here: roughly 11-day PBMC culture with coronavirus spike peptide pools or control peptides (ViraFEST assay). Cultured CD4+ T-cell DNA underwent Oncomine TCR Beta short-read sequencing. TCRdb redid the calling of the PCR reads with MiXCR, one entry per CDR3 protein. The sample has about 20,000 distinct CDR3 sequences, around 45% seen once. The specimen was CD4+ T cells from blood, cultured in vitro, collected after SARS-CoV-2 vaccination. The origin of the receptors is a human donor who had recovered from COVID-19.

J is TRBJ1-6 and V is TRBV7-2, with D hard to call. The CDR3 extends over 16 amino acids. Germline V CDR1 and CDR2: SGHTA, FQGNSA. The germline V and J ends were trimmed by 0 bases and 9 bases, with 15 bases remaining between them. Here the CDR3 reads CASSLASQAVGSPLHF. CDR3 in DNA: TGTGCCAGCAGCTTAGCGAGCCAGGCCGTGGGTTCACCCCTCCACTTT.

The V and J genes are TRBV10-3 and TRBJ1-2, with D tentatively TRBD1 (6 bases). Looked up from germline, CDR1 is ENHRY and CDR2 is SYGVKD. CDR3 length equals 13 residues. The V gene lost 4 bases and the J gene lost 4 bases, with 10 bases spanning the gap. The CDR3, as DNA: TGTGCCATCAGTGCAGGGGCTGCCTATGGCTACACCTTC. This codes for CAISAGAAYGYTF.

This clonotype was detected a few times. This chain uses TRBV20-1 with TRBJ2-7; TRBD2 might be the D (6 bases). The CDR3 is 14 residues long. Germline CDR1 DFQATT, CDR2 SNEGSKA (reference sequence). V lost 6 bases and J 2 bases, leaving 17 bases between the germline ends. Here the CDR3 reads CSATPGLIPYEQYF. CDR3 sequence (DNA): TGCAGTGCCACTCCGGGACTCATTCCCTACGAGCAGTACTTC.

The rearrangement links TRBV6-1 to TRBJ1-2; D ambiguous. V dropped 6 bases and J dropped 1 base, with 12 bases sitting between them. The V gene's germline CDR1 is MNHNS and CDR2 SASEGT. The CDR3 is 14 amino acids. CDR3 sequence (DNA): TGTGCCAGCAGACCTGACATACTTAACTATGGCTACACCTTC. It translates to CASRPDILNYGYTF.

The genes are TRBV19 and TRBJ2-5; possibly TRBD1 for D (6 bases). Germline lookup yields CDR1 LNHDA and CDR2 SQIVND (reference sequence). The length of the CDR3 is 13 residues. Trimming took 3 bases from V and 4 from J, leaving 9 bases between them. Here the CDR3 DNA reads TGTGCCAGTAGTATTGGCAGGGGAGAGACCCAGTACTTC. This sequence encodes CASSIGRGETQYF.

This clonotype turned up a few times. The rearrangement uses TRBV7-6 and TRBJ2-1; D call uncertain. Trimming shortened V by 4 bases and J by 4 bases, and 11 bases separated the two germline ends. The CDR3 length is 14 residues. Germline V CDR1 and CDR2: SGHVS, FNYEAQ. CDR3 in amino acids: CASSSVGGYNEQFF. For the CDR3, the DNA is TGTGCCAGCAGCTCAGTTGGCGGATACAATGAGCAGTTCTTC.

For the CDR3, the DNA is TGTGCCAGCAGCCGACAGGGGGCGATTGCGGACACTGAAGCTTTCTTT. The encoded protein is CASSRQGAIADTEAFF. The chain employs TRBV6-1 and TRBJ1-1; 10 bases are shared with TRBD1. The CDR3 totals 16 residues. Trimming cost V 6 bases and J 3 bases; bases outside gene matches: 10. The V gene's germline CDR1 is MNHNS and CDR2 SASEGT.

This clonotype was detected a few times. This rearrangement joins TRBV20-1 to TRBJ1-6; maybe TRBD1 (5 bases). Between the trimmed V and J ends, which lost 2 bases and 7 bases, there was a span of 12 bases. The CDR3 spans 14 residues. Germline V gives CDR1 DFQATT, CDR2 SNEGSKA (reference sequence). CDR3 bases: TGCAGTGCTAGAATTCAGGGAGGGAATTCACCCCTCCACTTT. It translates to CSARIQGGNSPLHF.

The table lists this clonotype with a few counts. This chain links TRBV20-1 with TRBJ1-5, with a possible D match to TRBD1 (5 bases). V was pared by 6 bases and J by 4 bases, with 10 bases between. This CDR3 has 12 amino acids. CDR1 and CDR2 (germline): DFQATT, SNEGSKA (reference sequence). The CDR3 DNA is TGCAGTGCCGGGACGGATAATCAGCCCCAGCATTTT. It is translated as CSAGTDNQPQHF.

The chain recombines TRBV20-1 with TRBJ2-7, with 13 bases aligning to TRBD2. V lost 5 bases to trimming and J lost 2 bases; unmatched junction nucleotides: 3. CDR1 and CDR2 from the germline V gene are DFQATT and SNEGSKA (reference sequence). The CDR3 spans 14 residues. CDR3 bases: TGCAGTGCTTTACTAGCGGGAGGGCCCTACGAGCAGTACTTC. Its protein product is CSALLAGGPYEQYF.

The genes are TRBV6-2 or TRBV6-3 and TRBJ2-7; 9 bases align to TRBD2. CDR3 size: 15 residues. Trimming cost V 8 bases and J 3 bases; bases outside gene matches: 11. The germline gives CDR1 MNHEY, CDR2 SVGEGT. CDR3 residues: CASQESSGEYYEQYF. The CDR3 bases are TGTGCCAGCCAGGAATCTAGCGGGGAGTACTACGAGCAGTACTTC.

This clonotype has more than one count but fewer than ten. The gene calls are TRBV28 and TRBJ1-5, with 9 bases fitting TRBD1. Germline loops: CDR1 MDHEN, CDR2 SYDVKM. The ends lost 10 bases at V and 4 bases at J; junction bases unmatched: 5. The CDR3 is made up of 13 amino acids. CDR3 bases: TGTGCCACCGCAGACAGGGGGAATCAGCCCCAGCATTTT. Protein sequence: CATADRGNQPQHF.

The V gene is TRBV7-3, the J gene TRBJ1-1; D remains ambiguous. Germline lookup yields CDR1 SGHTA and CDR2 FQGTGA. The ends were cut back, 5 bases at V and 1 base at J, with 8 bases in the middle. The CDR3 extends over 13 amino acids. DNA of the CDR3: TGTGCCAGCAGCGCGGACGCGAACACTGAAGCTTTCTTT. Translation gives CASSADANTEAFF.

The chain employs TRBV28 and TRBJ1-5; a weak D match, TRBD1 (6 bases). The V and J ends lost 5 bases and 11 bases respectively, with 19 bases between them. Germline lookup yields CDR1 MDHEN and CDR2 SYDVKM. The CDR3 is 14 amino acids. The CDR3: CASSLGGQASSQHF. The CDR3 region has the DNA TGTGCCAGCAGTCTGGGGGGCCAAGCTTCTTCCCAGCATTTT.

This clonotype was seen a few times. This chain links TRBV20-1 with TRBJ2-7; D not resolved. With 1 base removed from V and 0 bases from J, the gap between germline ends came to 10 bases. The length of the CDR3 is 14 residues. CDR1 and CDR2 (germline): DFQATT, SNEGSKA (reference sequence). CDR3 nucleotides: TGCAGTGCTAGAGTCGGTGGGAACTCCTACGAGCAGTACTTC. It codes for CSARVGGNSYEQYF.

V gene TRBV7-9 combines with J gene TRBJ1-1; unclear D gene. With 5 bases removed from V and 12 bases from J, the gap between germline ends came to 7 bases. This CDR3 contains 9 residues. Germline CDR1 and CDR2: SEHNR and FQNEAQ (reference sequence). Written as DNA, the CDR3 is TGTGCCAGCAGCCCCCTAACTTTCTTT. Protein sequence: CASSPLTFF.

This clonotype came up a few times. V and J are TRBV10-3 and TRBJ1-1; D is possibly TRBD1 (6 bases). This CDR3 spans 16 amino acids. Germline V gene lookup returns CDR1 ENHRY and CDR2 SYGVKD. Trimming took off 6 bases at V and 5 bases at J, with 22 bases between the two ends. CDR3 loop: CAISQRITGTETEAFF. CDR3 nucleotides: TGTGCCATCAGCCAACGGATTACAGGGACGGAGACTGAAGCTTTCTTT.

This chain connects TRBV5-4 to TRBJ2-5; 10 nucleotides match TRBD2. The CDR3 runs 16 residues. Germline V CDR1 and CDR2: SGHNT, YYREEE (reference sequence). Trimming took 3 bases from V and 1 from J; bases not matched to a gene: 6. The CDR3 bases are TGTGCCAGCAGCTCCGATAGCGGGAGGCCCCAAGAGACCCAGTACTTC. Translating it yields CASSSDSGRPQETQYF.

This clonotype was picked up a small number of times. The chain has TRBV28 and TRBJ2-3; D not resolved. There are 13 residues in the CDR3. The V gene lost 6 bases and the J gene lost 0 bases, with 7 bases spanning the gap. Germline CDR1 and CDR2: MDHEN and SYDVKM. Here the CDR3 reads CASSSQSTDTQYF. As DNA, the CDR3 is TGTGCCAGCAGCTCGCAAAGCACAGATACGCAGTATTTT.

The chain couples TRBV4-3 to TRBJ1-6, with 7 nucleotides matching TRBD1. Germline V gene sequence: CDR1 LGHNA, CDR2 YSLEER. The CDR3 runs to 15 residues. Trimming at V came to 1 base and at J to 10 bases, leaving 7 bases not matched to a gene. CDR3 in DNA: TGCGCCAGCAGCCAAGTAGGGGGCCTTGGGTCACCCCTCCACTTT. This translates into CASSQVGGLGSPLHF.

V and J are TRBV28 and TRBJ2-2, with 8 bases identical to TRBD2. Germline V gene data show CDR1 as MDHEN and CDR2 as SYDVKM. V was pared by 8 bases and J by 0 bases, with 5 bases of the junction left unmatched. This CDR3 contains 15 residues. CDR3 in amino acids: CASRAGGSNTGELFF. DNA of the CDR3: TGTGCCAGCCGGGCGGGAGGCTCGAACACCGGGGAGCTGTTTTTT.

The chain links TRBV14 to TRBJ1-2; D gene uncertain. The germline gives CDR1 SGHDN, CDR2 FVKESK. Trimming pared 1 base from V and 6 bases from J, leaving 9 bases between. CDR3 size: 13 residues. CDR3 DNA: TGTGCCAGCAGCCAAGGTACTCCCGATGGCTACACCTTC. Its protein is CASSQGTPDGYTF.

The chain couples TRBV28 to TRBJ2-7, with D unclear. V dropped 3 bases and J dropped 0 bases, with 12 bases sitting between them. Germline V gene lookup returns CDR1 MDHEN and CDR2 SYDVKM. The CDR3 runs to 15 residues. The CDR3 is CASSFTGASSYEQYF. In nucleotides, the CDR3 is TGTGCCAGCAGTTTTACGGGTGCCAGCTCCTACGAGCAGTACTTC.

This sequence joins TRBV11-3 and TRBJ2-7, with D maybe TRBD1 (6 bases). Per germline, CDR1 SGHNT and CDR2 YENEEA. V was trimmed by 5 bases and J by 6 bases, leaving 17 bases between them. The CDR3 consists of 14 residues. The CDR3 nucleotides read TGTGCCAGCAGCAGTTCACCGGGACACTCCGAGCAGTACTTC. This translates into CASSSSPGHSEQYF.

The CDR3 DNA sequence: TGTGCCAGCAGTTTAGCACTGATCAATCAGCCCCAGCATTTT. It codes for CASSLALINQPQHF. This sequence joins TRBV12-3 or TRBV12-4 and TRBJ1-5; D not certain. The CDR3 totals 14 residues. V lost 0 bases and J 3 bases, leaving 6 bases between the germline ends.

The chain has TRBV20-1 and TRBJ1-5; no clear D. Germline CDR1 is DFQATT and CDR2 is SNEGSKA (reference sequence). V shed 5 bases and J shed 0 bases, with 17 bases lying between them. CDR3 length: 16 amino acids. The DNA for the CDR3 is TGCAGTGCTTCACGGGTGGGGAGGAATAGCAATCAGCCCCAGCATTTT. Amino acids: CSASRVGRNSNQPQHF.

This clonotype has only one observation. The gene calls are TRBV6-2 or TRBV6-3 and TRBJ2-4, with 11 bases lining up with TRBD1. The CDR3 contains 15 residues. Germline V gene lookup returns CDR1 MNHEY and CDR2 SVGEGT. V dropped 5 bases and J dropped 5; count of bases not matched to a gene: 5. CDR3 protein: CASSGPGQGENIQYF. CDR3 DNA sequence: TGTGCCAGCAGTGGCCCGGGACAGGGGGAAAACATTCAGTACTTC.

CDR3 amino acids: CASSPIVKGPYGYTF. The CDR3 DNA is TGTGCCAGCAGCCCGATTGTTAAGGGGCCATATGGCTACACCTTC. This chain uses TRBV12-3 or TRBV12-4 with TRBJ1-2, with D perhaps TRBD1 (5 bases). CDR3 length: 15 residues. V was clipped by 6 bases and J by 5 bases, with 19 bases between them.

This clonotype was picked up one time. This chain uses TRBV18 with TRBJ1-1, with 11 bases fitting TRBD1. Germline V gives CDR1 KGHSH, CDR2 LQKENI. The CDR3 is 19 amino acids. J gave up 1 base and V 6 bases, and 16 bases lay outside the gene matches. CDR3 sequence (DNA): TGTGCCAGCTCCAACCTACCCGGGACAGGGGGAGGATGGAACACTGAAGCTTTCTTT. Amino acid sequence: CASSNLPGTGGGWNTEAFF.

A few counts support this clonotype. This chain uses TRBV20-1 with TRBJ1-1; D possibly corresponds to TRBD1 (6 bases). Germline V gene lookup returns CDR1 DFQATT and CDR2 SNEGSKA (reference sequence). The ends were cut back, 5 bases at V and 1 base at J, with 17 bases in the middle. The CDR3 has 15 residues. CDR3 amino acids: CSASLPGTRNTEAFF. The DNA for the CDR3 is TGCAGTGCTTCGTTACCCGGGACACGGAACACTGAAGCTTTCTTT.

This clonotype was detected once. The chain couples TRBV7-2 to TRBJ2-3; 12 bases align to TRBD2. CDR1 SGHTA and CDR2 FQGNSA come from the germline V gene. Trimming removed 5 bases from V and 3 bases from J; junction bases left unmatched: 6. This CDR3 has 16 residues. The DNA for the CDR3 is TGTGCCAGCAGCCTACCCGGGACTAGCGGGACAGATACGCAGTATTTT. Encoded protein: CASSLPGTSGTDTQYF.